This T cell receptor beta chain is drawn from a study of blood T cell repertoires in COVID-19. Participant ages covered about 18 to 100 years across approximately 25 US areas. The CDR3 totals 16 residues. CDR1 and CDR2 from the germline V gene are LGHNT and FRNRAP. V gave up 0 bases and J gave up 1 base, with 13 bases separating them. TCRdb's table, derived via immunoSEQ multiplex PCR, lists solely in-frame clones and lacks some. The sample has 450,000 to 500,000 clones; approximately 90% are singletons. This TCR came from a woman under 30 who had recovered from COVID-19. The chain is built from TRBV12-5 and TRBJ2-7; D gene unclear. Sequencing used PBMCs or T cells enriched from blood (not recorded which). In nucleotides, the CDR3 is TGTGCTAGTGGTTTGGTACAACTACTATCTTCCTACGAGCAGTACTTC. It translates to CASGLVQLLSSYEQYF.